This TCR beta chain was profiled in a study of chronic HIV infection and antiretroviral therapy (dated by TCRdb to between 2014 and 2016). Library prep was done by 5' RACE. The sample was run on an Illumina MiSeq. The public sequencing data were trimmed at Q25 with fastp and processed into clonotypes with MiXCR by TCRdb, which kept only in-frame beta chains. Each CDR3 protein appears once, grouped with its most common genes and DNA. This sample gives some 43,000 distinct CDR3 sequences in total; over 15% of them show up just once. The top ten clones comprise under 3.5% of the sample. The CDR3 goes from the cysteine to the phenylalanine over 11 residues. Only CDR3 DNA is held: 33 bases, read in frame from base 1. V lost 6 bases and J lost 8 bases; the stretch between them is 10 bases long. The germline V gene encodes CDR1 MDHEN and CDR2 SYDVKM. In regard to this clonotype: Its target antigen remains unknown. Base qualities are not at hand, and no much larger clone is one base apart.

This chain is built from TRBV28 and TRBJ1-2; the D gene assignment is ambiguous. Material for sequencing was peripheral blood. This clonotype was sampled from an adult who had HIV and had not received antiretroviral therapy, or was an uninfected healthy control (not recorded which). The nucleotides are TGTGCCAGCAGCTATCTAGGGGGCTACACCTTC. Its amino acids are CASSYLGGYTF.